Presented here are 20 T cell receptor beta chains from one specimen sequenced in a study of OX40 agonist ivuxolimab in advanced cancers. Only in-frame clones appear in the TCRdb table, and some are missing; sequencing was by immunoSEQ multiplex PCR. The table includes 30,000 to 40,000 clones, approximately 91% detected once. Material: CD4+ or CD8+ T cells sorted from blood, obtained in a trial of the OX40 agonist ivuxolimab. The source of these receptors is an adult with an advanced solid tumor such as melanoma, head and neck, liver or kidney cancer.

This chain connects TRBV25-1 to TRBJ1-4; tentative D call: TRBD1 (5 bases). This CDR3 spans 15 amino acids. Trimming shortened V by 4 bases and J by 4 bases, and 13 bases separated the two germline ends. Germline V gives CDR1 MGHDK, CDR2 SYGVNS. CDR3 sequence (DNA): TGTGCCAGCAGTGTACCGGGACGGCATAATGAAAAACTGTTTTTT. Amino acid sequence: CASSVPGRHNEKLFF.

This clone was seen just once. The V call is TRBV4-3, the J call TRBJ1-6; perhaps TRBD1 as D (6 bases). Trimming took off 3 bases at V and 8 bases at J, with 17 bases between the two ends. The CDR3 is 16 amino acids. Germline assignment: CDR1 LGHNA and CDR2 YSLEER. The CDR3 DNA reads as TGCGCCAGCAGCCAGCAACTGGGACAAGAGCATTCACCCCTCCACTTT. Translated: CASSQQLGQEHSPLHF.

The chain has TRBV19 and TRBJ2-7; D perhaps matches TRBD2 (5 bases). This CDR3 is built from 15 residues. Germline V CDR1 and CDR2: LNHDA, SQIVND (reference sequence). Trimming cost V 1 base and J 0 bases, with 10 bases left between them. The chain's CDR3 is CASSIGADPSYEQYF. DNA of the CDR3: TGTGCCAGTAGTATAGGAGCGGACCCCTCCTACGAGCAGTACTTC.

The chain's CDR3 is CAISEYSETQYF. CDR3 nucleotide sequence: TGTGCCATCAGTGAGTACTCGGAGACCCAGTACTTC. The gene calls are TRBV10-3 and TRBJ2-5, with no clear D. CDR3 length: 12 residues. The V gene's germline CDR1 is ENHRY and CDR2 SYGVKD. The ends were cut back, 1 base at V and 5 bases at J, with 5 bases in the middle.

The chain's CDR3 is CASRAGRAYEQYF. The CDR3 bases are TGTGCCAGCAGAGCCGGGAGGGCGTACGAGCAGTACTTC. The chain is built from TRBV2 and TRBJ2-7; TRBD2 matches at 8 bases. V gave up 6 bases and J gave up 4 bases; unmatched junction bases: 5. The germline V gene encodes CDR1 SNHLY and CDR2 FYNNEI. CDR3 size: 13 residues.

V is TRBV19 and J is TRBJ2-3; D is possibly TRBD2 (5 bases). Trimming pared 7 bases from V and 3 bases from J, leaving 14 bases between. This CDR3 comprises 14 residues. Germline loops: CDR1 LNHDA, CDR2 SQIVND (reference sequence). In DNA form, the CDR3 reads TGTGCCAGTAAAGAGTCGAGGGCTACAGATACGCAGTATTTT. Translated, it gives CASKESRATDTQYF. Complete variable domain (other parts from reference TRBV19 and TRBJ2-3): DGGITQSPKYLFRKEGQNVTLSCEQNLNHDAMYWYRQDPGQGLRLIYYSQIVNDFQKGDIAEGYSVSREKKESFPLTVTSAQKNPTAFYLCASKESRATDTQYFGPGTRLTVL.

The genes are TRBV30 and TRBJ1-3; possibly TRBD1 for D (5 bases). Looked up from germline, CDR1 is GTSNPN and CDR2 is SVGIG (reference sequence). The CDR3 is 12 residues long. V shed 1 base and J shed 4 bases, with 5 bases lying between them. The CDR3 region is CAWSAGGNTIYF. The CDR3 nucleotides are TGTGCCTGGAGTGCAGGGGGAAACACCATATATTTT.

This sequence joins TRBV9 and TRBJ1-1, with D possibly being TRBD1 (5 bases). Trimming left V 0 bases short and J 4 bases short, with 10 bases between. Germline V gene data show CDR1 as SGDLS and CDR2 as YYNGEE. The CDR3 consists of 14 residues. The CDR3 bases are TGTGCCAGCAGCGTAGGCCTGGGGCGCACTGAAGCTTTCTTT. It translates to CASSVGLGRTEAFF.

This chain uses TRBV5-6 with TRBJ1-2; D is possibly TRBD1 (5 bases). The V gene lost 4 bases and the J gene lost 4 bases, with 14 bases spanning the gap. The germline gives CDR1 SGHDT, CDR2 YYEEEE. CDR3 length: 14 residues. In nucleotides, the CDR3 is TGTGCCAGCAGCAGTTGGGGGATCGGCTATGGCTACACCTTC. This codes for CASSSWGIGYGYTF.

The chain employs TRBV7-8 and TRBJ2-7, with TRBD1 matching 10 bases. This CDR3 is built from 13 residues. Germline-derived CDR1 and CDR2 are SGHVS and FQNEAQ. Unmatched junction bases numbered 5, after V lost 5 bases and J lost 7 bases. For the CDR3, the DNA is TGTGCCAGCAGCGTAGACAGGGGGCGTGAGCAGTACTTC. Its protein is CASSVDRGREQYF. The complete variable domain, with remaining parts taken from reference TRBV7-8 and TRBJ2-7, reads GAGVSQSPRYKVAKRGQDVALRCDPISGHVSLFWYQQALGQGPEFLTYFQNEAQLDKSGLPSDRFFAERPEGSVSTLKIQRTQQEDSAVYLCASSVDRGREQYFGPGTRLTVT.

The gene calls are TRBV11-3 and TRBJ2-1; TRBD1 agrees at 9 bases. CDR3 size: 15 residues. CDR1 is SGHNT, CDR2 YENEEA, per germline. V was pared by 0 bases and J by 8 bases, with 5 bases of the junction left unmatched. The CDR3 sequence: CASSLEGQGIDEQFF. Here the CDR3 DNA reads TGTGCCAGCAGCTTAGAGGGACAGGGCATCGATGAGCAGTTCTTC.

As for this clone: An end of the junction does not agree with germline; a read error may underlie this. The rearrangement links TRBV7-7 to TRBJ1-4; 7 nucleotides align to TRBD1. The CDR3 is made up of 14 amino acids. The germline V gene has CDR1 SSHAT and CDR2 FNYEAQ (reference sequence). The DNA for the CDR3 is TGTGCTAGCAGCTTATGGCAGGGGGGTGAAAAACTGTTTTTT. It codes for CASSLWQGGEKLFF.

The sample holds one count of this clone. The rearrangement uses TRBV5-1 and TRBJ2-1; 7 bases agree with TRBD2. The ends lost 4 bases at V and 2 bases at J; junction bases unmatched: 9. The CDR3 is made up of 16 amino acids. Germline V gives CDR1 SGHRS, CDR2 YFSETQ. The CDR3 region is CASSPGGGEAYNEQFF. Here the CDR3 DNA reads TGCGCCAGCAGCCCGGGGGGAGGAGAAGCCTACAATGAGCAGTTCTTC.

This clone was seen a single time. V is TRBV27 and J is TRBJ2-7; TRBD1 agrees at 9 bases. This CDR3 spans 17 amino acids. Germline V gene data show CDR1 as MNHEY and CDR2 as SMNVEV (reference sequence). With 5 bases clipped from V and 3 bases from J, the junction kept 14 bases outside the gene matches. CDR3 coding DNA: TGTGCCAGCAGTCTCGGCCTACGACAGGGGGAATTCTACGAGCAGTACTTC. Its protein is CASSLGLRQGEFYEQYF.

The V call is TRBV20-1, the J call TRBJ2-1; D call uncertain. CDR1 and CDR2 from the germline V gene are DFQATT and SNEGSKA (reference sequence). This CDR3 contains 10 residues. The ends were cut back, 3 bases at V and 9 bases at J, with 6 bases in the middle. The CDR3 here is CSARIVEQFF. CDR3 coding DNA: TGCAGTGCTAGGATAGTTGAGCAGTTCTTC.

V gene TRBV9 combines with J gene TRBJ2-2; 8 bases map to TRBD2. From germline, CDR1 is SGDLS and CDR2 YYNGEE. The junction had 3 bases not matched to a gene; V was cut back by 4 bases and J by 1 base. The CDR3 extends over 15 amino acids. The DNA of the CDR3 is TGTGCCAGCAGCTTTAGCGGGGAGAACACCGGGGAGCTGTTTTTT. Translation gives CASSFSGENTGELFF.

The chain has TRBV4-1 and TRBJ1-2; 10 bases align to TRBD1. The J segment lost 5 bases and the V segment lost 3 bases, leaving 18 bases of the junction unmatched. Germline values: CDR1 MGHRA, CDR2 YSYEKL. CDR3 length equals 19 residues. This CDR3 reads CASSQGVTGGAGSGYGYTF. The DNA for the CDR3 is TGCGCCAGCAGCCAGGGTGTGACAGGGGGCGCGGGATCGGGTTATGGCTACACCTTC.

The chain recombines TRBV6-5 with TRBJ2-7, with D hard to call. Germline V gene sequence: CDR1 MNHEY, CDR2 SVGAGI. V was pared by 5 bases and J by 0 bases, with 11 bases between. This CDR3 spans 14 amino acids. CDR3: CASSLGRYSYEQYF. CDR3 in DNA: TGTGCCAGCAGTCTAGGACGGTACTCCTACGAGCAGTACTTC.

The chain links TRBV28 to TRBJ2-3; D perhaps matches TRBD1 (6 bases). The V end was cut by 3 bases, the J end by 11 bases, with 9 bases between. This CDR3 has 11 amino acids. Germline loops: CDR1 MDHEN, CDR2 SYDVKM. This CDR3 is CASSLEGGQYF. The CDR3 bases are TGTGCCAGCAGTTTGGAAGGGGGGCAGTATTTT.

The chain combines TRBV4-1 with TRBJ2-7, with 9 nucleotides matching TRBD2. V shed 0 bases, J shed 5 bases, and the junction held 8 bases outside the gene matches. The CDR3 has 16 residues. Germline V lookup: CDR1 MGHRA, CDR2 YSYEKL. CDR3 protein: CASSQEGGRARDEQYF. CDR3 nucleotides: TGCGCCAGCAGCCAAGAAGGCGGGAGGGCCAGGGACGAGCAGTACTTC.